A single sample is the source of the 20 T cell receptor beta chains below, sequenced in a study of STAT3 mutations in large granular lymphocyte leukemia. Data came from immunoSEQ multiplex PCR; TCRdb stores just in-frame clones and leaves some out. The sample holds roughly 35,000 clones, about 88% seen once. General study findings and limits: In T-cell large granular lymphocyte leukemia, about half of patients showed multiple immunodominant subclonotypes.

No cognate antigen is known for these TCRs. The sequencing sample was made of PBMCs. These receptors originate from a human donor with T large granular lymphocyte leukemia. Some clones in this sample may be carry-over from other donors' samples.

The genes are TRBV13 and TRBJ2-3; 10 bases fit TRBD1. Per germline, CDR1 PRHDT and CDR2 FYEKMQ (reference sequence). This CDR3 spans 16 amino acids. Trimming cost V 4 bases and J 1 base; bases outside gene matches: 5. Here the CDR3 reads CASSSRQGAGTDTQYF. The CDR3 nucleotides are TGTGCCAGCAGCTCGAGACAGGGGGCCGGCACAGATACGCAGTATTTT.

By sample share, this clone is medium-sized. The chain has TRBV11-2 and TRBJ2-7; D remains ambiguous. The CDR3 has 14 residues. Germline CDR1 SGHAT, CDR2 FQNNGV. V was cut by 1 base and J by 3 bases, with 10 bases left in between. CDR3 DNA: TGTGCCAGCAGCTTAGGGGTGGGGTTCTACGAGCAGTACTTC. Translating gives CASSLGVGFYEQYF.

The rearrangement links TRBV7-2 to TRBJ1-4, with D unresolved. The germline V gene has CDR1 SGHTA and CDR2 FQGNSA. V was cut by 5 bases and J by 5 bases, with 12 bases left in between. This CDR3 contains 14 residues. CDR3 sequence (DNA): TGTGCCAGCAGCCCTAAAGGTCGGAATGAAAAACTGTTTTTT. Protein sequence: CASSPKGRNEKLFF.

J is TRBJ1-1 and V is TRBV11-3, with a possible D match to TRBD1 (6 bases). The ends were cut back, 3 bases at V and 1 base at J, with 15 bases in the middle. The CDR3 contains 16 residues. CDR1 SGHNT and CDR2 YENEEA come from the germline V gene. The CDR3: CASSFRDTPRNTEAFF. DNA for the CDR3: TGTGCCAGCAGCTTCCGGGACACCCCTAGGAACACTGAAGCTTTCTTT.

J is TRBJ1-4 and V is TRBV5-1; D unclear. The V gene's germline CDR1 is SGHRS and CDR2 YFSETQ. This CDR3 contains 16 residues. The V end was cut by 4 bases, the J end by 1 base, with 14 bases between. The CDR3 DNA reads as TGCGCCAGCAGCCCCGGGGTCGGGGTAACTAATGAAAAACTGTTTTTT. Translated: CASSPGVGVTNEKLFF.

The V gene is TRBV7-9, the J gene TRBJ2-2, with 11 bases aligning to TRBD1. Per the germline V gene, CDR1 is SEHNR and CDR2 is FQNEAQ (reference sequence). J was trimmed by 6 bases and V by 5 bases; bases with no gene match: 8. The length of the CDR3 is 16 residues. The CDR3 here is CASSAPGQGVAGELFF. In DNA form, the CDR3 reads TGTGCCAGCAGCGCCCCGGGACAGGGGGTGGCCGGGGAGCTGTTTTTT.

V gene TRBV2 combines with J gene TRBJ1-4; the D is unclear. CDR1 and CDR2 from the germline V gene are SNHLY and FYNNEI. CDR3 length equals 13 residues. V was shortened by 6 bases and J by 1 base, with 6 bases between the two germline ends. CDR3 nucleotides: TGTGCCAGCAGGGGCGGAACTAATGAAAAACTGTTTTTT. Encoded protein: CASRGGTNEKLFF.

This chain joins TRBV18 and TRBJ2-1; D not resolved. Germline CDR1 and CDR2: KGHSH and LQKENI. V shed 3 bases and J shed 6 bases, with 9 bases lying between them. The length of the CDR3 is 13 residues. CDR3 sequence reads: CASSPGLFNEQFF. The DNA of the CDR3 is TGTGCCAGCTCACCGGGCCTTTTCAATGAGCAGTTCTTC. Full variable domain (outside the CDR3, taken from reference TRBV18 and TRBJ2-1): NAGVMQNPRHLVRRRGQEARLRCSPMKGHSHVYWYRQLPEEGLKFMVYLQKENIIDESGMPKERFSAEFPKEGPSILRIQQVVRGDSAAYFCASSPGLFNEQFFGPGTRLTVL.

The chain couples TRBV9 to TRBJ2-1; D unresolved. V was cut by 0 bases and J by 6 bases, with 13 bases left in between. CDR3 length: 15 residues. Germline V gene lookup returns CDR1 SGDLS and CDR2 YYNGEE. CDR3 sequence reads: CASSVATVAGNEQFF. In nucleotides, the CDR3 is TGTGCCAGCAGCGTAGCTACGGTGGCCGGCAATGAGCAGTTCTTC.

The chain couples TRBV5-6 to TRBJ2-5; D is perhaps TRBD1 (5 bases). Per the germline V gene, CDR1 is SGHDT and CDR2 is YYEEEE. V lost 0 bases and J lost 3, with 9 bases in between. This CDR3 region has 14 residues. The CDR3 nucleotides are TGTGCCAGCAGCTTGGCAGGGATTGAAGAGACCCAGTACTTC. Encoded protein: CASSLAGIEETQYF.

The chain joins TRBV7-8 to TRBJ2-7; possibly TRBD2 for D (7 bases). Per the germline V gene, CDR1 is SGHVS and CDR2 is FQNEAQ. V was trimmed by 0 bases and J by 2 bases, leaving 17 bases between them. The CDR3 length is 17 residues. CDR3 in DNA: TGTGCCAGCAGCTTAGCGTCGGGGGGCTATGAACCCTACGAGCAGTACTTC. It specifies CASSLASGGYEPYEQYF.

The V gene is TRBV4-3, the J gene TRBJ2-6, with D perhaps matching TRBD1 (6 bases). V lost 0 bases and J lost 2, with 8 bases in between. This CDR3 spans 16 amino acids. Germline V gene data show CDR1 as LGHNA and CDR2 as YSLEER. The CDR3 DNA reads as TGCGCCAGCAGCCAAGATGGGACAACTGGGGCCAACGTCCTGACTTTC. This codes for CASSQDGTTGANVLTF.

The chain joins TRBV7-9 to TRBJ1-1; D is uncertain. V lost 5 bases and J 0 bases, leaving 7 bases between the germline ends. The CDR3 sequence is 13 residues long. Germline CDR1 and CDR2: SEHNR and FQNEAQ (reference sequence). DNA for the CDR3: TGTGCCAGCAGCCCGACACTGAACACTGAAGCTTTCTTT. Translating it yields CASSPTLNTEAFF.

The J gene is TRBJ2-1, the V gene TRBV5-1, with D possibly being TRBD2 (6 bases). The V end was cut by 0 bases, the J end by 7 bases, with 8 bases between. The germline V gene encodes CDR1 SGHRS and CDR2 YFSETQ. The CDR3 runs 13 residues. The CDR3 reads CASSLALANEQFF. In DNA, the CDR3 is TGCGCCAGCAGCTTGGCACTAGCTAATGAGCAGTTCTTC.

This chain uses TRBV10-3 with TRBJ2-6, with D possibly matching TRBD1 (5 bases). CDR3 length: 14 amino acids. Trimming cost V 4 bases and J 6 bases, with 10 bases left between them. The germline V gene has CDR1 ENHRY and CDR2 SYGVKD. CDR3 in DNA: TGTGCCATCAGTGGGGGCGAGGAGGCCAACGTCCTGACTTTC. As protein: CAISGGEEANVLTF.

The V and J genes are TRBV28 and TRBJ1-5; the D is unclear. Trimming took 0 bases from V and 0 from J, leaving 9 bases between them. Germline V lookup: CDR1 MDHEN, CDR2 SYDVKM. CDR3 size: 16 residues. Written as DNA, the CDR3 is TGTGCCAGCAGTTTATGGGCACCAAATAGCAATCAGCCCCAGCATTTT. As protein: CASSLWAPNSNQPQHF.

The gene calls are TRBV30 and TRBJ2-3; unclear D gene. V lost 0 bases and J 5 bases, leaving 15 bases between the germline ends. The CDR3 runs to 15 residues. The V gene's germline CDR1 is GTSNPN and CDR2 SVGIG (reference sequence). The CDR3 nucleotides are TGTGCCTGGAGTGTACCCTCCCCACTGGGAGATACGCAGTATTTT. This gives the protein CAWSVPSPLGDTQYF.

DNA for the CDR3: TGTGCCAGCAGCTTGGCGCGGGGACAGTTTAATGAAAAACTGTTTTTT. Translating it yields CASSLARGQFNEKLFF. The chain couples TRBV7-9 to TRBJ1-4, with 7 bases fitting TRBD1. From germline, CDR1 is SEHNR and CDR2 FQNEAQ (reference sequence). Trimming at V came to 3 bases and at J to 4 bases, leaving 8 bases not matched to a gene. The CDR3 runs 16 residues.

This sequence joins TRBV27 and TRBJ1-5, with D possibly being TRBD1 (5 bases). Trimming pared 5 bases from V and 2 bases from J, leaving 16 bases between. There are 16 residues in the CDR3. Germline-derived CDR1 and CDR2 are MNHEY and SMNVEV (reference sequence). DNA of the CDR3: TGTGCCAGCAGTCCGTACGAGGGGATGGGCAATCAGCCCCAGCATTTT. It specifies CASSPYEGMGNQPQHF.

This chain uses TRBV7-9 with TRBJ1-2, with D perhaps matching TRBD1 (6 bases). CDR1 and CDR2 from the germline V gene are SEHNR and FQNEAQ (reference sequence). The CDR3 runs to 13 residues. The ends were cut back, 3 bases at V and 8 bases at J, with 13 bases in the middle. Here the CDR3 reads CASSLDGGGGYTF. DNA for the CDR3: TGTGCCAGCAGCTTGGACGGGGGCGGCGGCTACACCTTC.